This T cell receptor beta chain was identified in a study of beta chain features in type 1 diabetes. Investigators reverse transcribed all isolated RNA, so they sequenced expressed TCRB transcripts. The method was immunoSEQ multiplex PCR; TCRdb's version includes in-frame clones alone and lacks a portion of them. In the table there are about 160,000 clones, around 8% of which are singletons. Per the germline V gene, CDR1 is SGHDT and CDR2 is YYEEEE. V lost 3 bases and J lost 5, with 9 bases in between. The CDR3 has 13 residues. This sequence joins TRBV5-6 and TRBJ2-1; D is perhaps TRBD1 (5 bases). The sample consisted of central memory CD4+ T cells from blood. The receptor was derived from a man between 18 and 35 years old in good health. In DNA, the CDR3 is TGTGCCAGCAGCTCCTCAGGGAACAATGAGCAGTTCTTC. Encoded protein: CASSSSGNNEQFF.